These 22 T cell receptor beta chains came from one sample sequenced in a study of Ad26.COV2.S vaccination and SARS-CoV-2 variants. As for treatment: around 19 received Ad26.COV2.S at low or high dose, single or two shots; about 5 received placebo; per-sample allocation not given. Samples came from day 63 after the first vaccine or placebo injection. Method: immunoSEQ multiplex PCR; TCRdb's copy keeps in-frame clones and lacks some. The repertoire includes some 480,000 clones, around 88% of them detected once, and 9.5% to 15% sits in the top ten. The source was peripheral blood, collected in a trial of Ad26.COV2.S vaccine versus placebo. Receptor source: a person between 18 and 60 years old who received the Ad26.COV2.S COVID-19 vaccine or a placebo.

CDR3 loop: CAGRGQSGEQFF. CDR3 bases: TGTGCCGGACGAGGCCAGAGTGGTGAGCAGTTCTTC. The J gene is TRBJ2-1, the V gene TRBV10-3; no definite D call. V gave up 11 bases and J gave up 9 bases, with 17 bases separating them. The CDR3 extends over 12 amino acids. Looked up from germline, CDR1 is ENHRY and CDR2 is SYGVKD.

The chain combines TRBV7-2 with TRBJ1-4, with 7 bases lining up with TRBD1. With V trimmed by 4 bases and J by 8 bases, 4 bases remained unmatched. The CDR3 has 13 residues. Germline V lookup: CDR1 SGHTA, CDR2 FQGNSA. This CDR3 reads CASSYSGGEKLFF. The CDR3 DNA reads TGTGCCAGCAGCTATTCAGGGGGGGAAAAACTGTTTTTT.

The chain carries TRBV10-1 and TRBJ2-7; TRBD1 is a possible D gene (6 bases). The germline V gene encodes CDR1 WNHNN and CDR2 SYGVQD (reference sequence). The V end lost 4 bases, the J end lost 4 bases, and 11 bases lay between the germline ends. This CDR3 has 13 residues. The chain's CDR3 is CASSVGHLYEQYF. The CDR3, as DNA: TGCGCCAGCAGTGTGGGACATCTTTACGAGCAGTACTTC.

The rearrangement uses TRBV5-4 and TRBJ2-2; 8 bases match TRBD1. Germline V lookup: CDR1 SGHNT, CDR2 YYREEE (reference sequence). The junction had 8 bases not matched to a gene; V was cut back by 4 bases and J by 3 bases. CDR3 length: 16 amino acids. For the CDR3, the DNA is TGTGCCAGCAGCCCGCAGGGGACAGGAGACACCGGGGAGCTGTTTTTT. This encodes CASSPQGTGDTGELFF.

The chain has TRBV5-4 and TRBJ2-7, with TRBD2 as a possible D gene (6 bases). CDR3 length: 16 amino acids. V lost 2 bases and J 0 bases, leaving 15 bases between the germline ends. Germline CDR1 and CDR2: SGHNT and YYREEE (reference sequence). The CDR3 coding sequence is TGTGCCAGCAGCTTACCCGGCGGAGGGAGCTCCTACGAGCAGTACTTC. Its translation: CASSLPGGGSSYEQYF.

CDR3 bases: TGTGCCTGGAGATTACAGGGAGGGAATCAGCCCCAGCATTTT. It specifies CAWRLQGGNQPQHF. The chain is built from TRBV30 and TRBJ1-5; perhaps TRBD1 as D (6 bases). Trimming removed 3 bases at V and 4 bases at J, with 13 bases between. Germline values: CDR1 GTSNPN, CDR2 SVGIG (reference sequence). The CDR3 is 14 amino acids.

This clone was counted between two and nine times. CDR3 in DNA: TGTGCCAGCAGCCTCGTGTGGGGGGGCGAGACAGATACGCAGTATTTT. Its translation is CASSLVWGGETDTQYF. This chain joins TRBV4-2 and TRBJ2-3; TRBD2 is a possible D gene (7 bases). The V end lost 4 bases, the J end lost 3 bases, and 17 bases lay between the germline ends. Per germline, CDR1 LGHNA and CDR2 YNFKEQ. The CDR3 is made up of 16 amino acids.

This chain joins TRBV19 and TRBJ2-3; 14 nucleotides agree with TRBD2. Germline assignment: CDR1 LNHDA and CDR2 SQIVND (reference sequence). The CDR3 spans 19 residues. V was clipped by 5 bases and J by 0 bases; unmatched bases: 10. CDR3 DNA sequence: TGTGCCAGTAGTCTTTTAGGGACTAGCGGGAGAAGGAGCACAGATACGCAGTATTTT. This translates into CASSLLGTSGRRSTDTQYF.

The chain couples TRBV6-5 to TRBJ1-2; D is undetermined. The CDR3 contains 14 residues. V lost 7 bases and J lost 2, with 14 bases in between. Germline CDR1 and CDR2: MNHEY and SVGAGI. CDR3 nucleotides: TGTGCCAGCAAGGGAACACCTTTAAACTATGGCTACACCTTC. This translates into CASKGTPLNYGYTF.

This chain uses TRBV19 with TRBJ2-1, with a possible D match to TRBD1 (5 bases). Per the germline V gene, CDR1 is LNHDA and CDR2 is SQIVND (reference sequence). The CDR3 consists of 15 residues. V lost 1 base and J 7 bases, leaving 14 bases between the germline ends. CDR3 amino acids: CASSIGTGSPNEQFF. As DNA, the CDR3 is TGTGCCAGTAGTATAGGTACAGGTAGCCCGAATGAGCAGTTCTTC.

The CDR3 sequence is CASSLELGGGRNQPQHF. CDR3 DNA: TGTGCCAGCAGTTTAGAACTGGGGGGTGGCAGAAATCAGCCCCAGCATTTT. This chain links TRBV27 with TRBJ1-5, with a tentative D call TRBD1 (5 bases). Germline V gives CDR1 MNHEY, CDR2 SMNVEV (reference sequence). V shed 2 bases and J shed 4 bases, with 18 bases lying between them. The length of the CDR3 is 17 residues.

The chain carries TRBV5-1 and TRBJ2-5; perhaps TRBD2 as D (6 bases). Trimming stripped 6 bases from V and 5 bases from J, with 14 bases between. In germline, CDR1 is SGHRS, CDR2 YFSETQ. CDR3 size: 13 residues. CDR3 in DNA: TGCGCCAGCAACGGACTAACCGAGGAGACCCAGTACTTC. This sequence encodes CASNGLTEETQYF.

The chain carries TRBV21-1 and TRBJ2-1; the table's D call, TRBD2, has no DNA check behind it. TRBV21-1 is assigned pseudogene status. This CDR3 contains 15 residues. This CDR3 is CASSKLWFRGNEQFF. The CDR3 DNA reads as TGTGCCAGCAGCAAACTATGGTTTCGGGGAAACGAGCAGTTCTTC.

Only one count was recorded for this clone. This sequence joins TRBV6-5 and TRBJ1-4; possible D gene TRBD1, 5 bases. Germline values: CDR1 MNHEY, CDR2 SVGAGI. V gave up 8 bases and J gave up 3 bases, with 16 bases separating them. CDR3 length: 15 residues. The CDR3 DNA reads TGTGCCAGCCGAGGCGCGGGGCCGGCTAATGAAAAACTGTTTTTT. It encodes CASRGAGPANEKLFF.

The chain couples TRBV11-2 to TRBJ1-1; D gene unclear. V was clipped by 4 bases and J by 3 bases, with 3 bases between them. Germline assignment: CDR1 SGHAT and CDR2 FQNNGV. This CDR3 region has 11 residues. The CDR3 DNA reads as TGTGCCAGCAGCTCATACACTGAAGCTTTCTTT. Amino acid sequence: CASSSYTEAFF.

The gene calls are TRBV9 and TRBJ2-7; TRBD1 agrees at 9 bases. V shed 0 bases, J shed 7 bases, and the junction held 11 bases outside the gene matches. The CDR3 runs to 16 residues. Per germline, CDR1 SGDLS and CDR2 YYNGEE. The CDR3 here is CASSVDPTGQGAEQYF. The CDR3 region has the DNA TGTGCCAGCAGCGTAGACCCCACGGGACAGGGAGCGGAGCAGTACTTC.

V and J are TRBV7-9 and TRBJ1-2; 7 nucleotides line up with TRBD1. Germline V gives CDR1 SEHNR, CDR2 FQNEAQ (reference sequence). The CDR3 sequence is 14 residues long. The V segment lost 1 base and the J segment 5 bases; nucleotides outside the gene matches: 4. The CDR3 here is CASSLEETGYGYTF. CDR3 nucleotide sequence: TGTGCCAGCAGCTTAGAGGAGACAGGGTATGGCTACACCTTC.

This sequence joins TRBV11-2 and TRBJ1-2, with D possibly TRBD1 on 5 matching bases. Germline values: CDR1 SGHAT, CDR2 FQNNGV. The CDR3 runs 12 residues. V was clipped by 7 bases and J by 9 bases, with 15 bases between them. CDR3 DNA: TGTGCCAGCAACACTGGGGCAGACCGCTACACCTTC. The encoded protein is CASNTGADRYTF.

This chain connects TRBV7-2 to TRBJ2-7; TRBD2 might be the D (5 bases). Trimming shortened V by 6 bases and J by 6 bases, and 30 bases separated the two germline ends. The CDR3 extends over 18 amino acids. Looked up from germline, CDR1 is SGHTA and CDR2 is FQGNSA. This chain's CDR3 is CASSHPSRLAVPYAEQYF. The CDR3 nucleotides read TGTGCCAGCAGTCACCCTAGTCGGCTAGCTGTACCCTATGCCGAGCAGTACTTC.

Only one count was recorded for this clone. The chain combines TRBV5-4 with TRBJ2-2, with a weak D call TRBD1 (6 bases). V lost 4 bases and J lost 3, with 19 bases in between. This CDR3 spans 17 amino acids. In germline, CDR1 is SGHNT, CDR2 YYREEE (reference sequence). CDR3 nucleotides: TGTGCCAGCAGCCCCAAGATGTCCAGGGGCGACACCGGGGAGCTGTTTTTT. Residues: CASSPKMSRGDTGELFF.

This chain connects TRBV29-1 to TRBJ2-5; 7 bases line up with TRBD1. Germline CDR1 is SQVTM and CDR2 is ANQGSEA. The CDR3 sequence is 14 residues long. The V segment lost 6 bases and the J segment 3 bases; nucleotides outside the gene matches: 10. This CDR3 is CSVPLWDRKETQYF. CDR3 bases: TGCAGCGTGCCACTATGGGACAGAAAAGAGACCCAGTACTTC.

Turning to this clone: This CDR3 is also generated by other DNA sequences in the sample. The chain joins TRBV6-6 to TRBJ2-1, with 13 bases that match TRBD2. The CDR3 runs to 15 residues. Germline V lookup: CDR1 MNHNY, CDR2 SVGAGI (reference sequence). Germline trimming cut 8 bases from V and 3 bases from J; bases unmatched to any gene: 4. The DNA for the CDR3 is TGTGCCAGCCGCGGGACTAGCGGGATCTACAATGAGCAGTTCTTC. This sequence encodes CASRGTSGIYNEQFF.